This TCR beta chain was obtained from a study of blood T cell repertoires in COVID-19. Seattle patient enrollment occurred during active infection, with longitudinal follow-up thereafter. The V end lost 7 bases, the J end lost 2 bases, and 26 bases lay between the germline ends. This CDR3 has 19 amino acids. Germline CDR1 reads SGHAT; CDR2 reads FQNNGV. The assay was immunoSEQ multiplex PCR, and TCRdb's table has in-frame clones only and misses some. The sample includes approximately 290,000 clones, approximately 85% of them seen just once. The sequencing input was peripheral blood. The TCR was taken from a human donor with COVID-19, enrolled during active disease. The donor label of this sample is uncertain. V usage is TRBV11-2 and J usage is TRBJ2-2, with D perhaps TRBD1 (5 bases). The CDR3 bases are TGTGCCAGCACCTGGGGCTGGGAATCTCTCCGAGTAAACACCGGGGAGCTGTTTTTT. Protein: CASTWGWESLRVNTGELFF.